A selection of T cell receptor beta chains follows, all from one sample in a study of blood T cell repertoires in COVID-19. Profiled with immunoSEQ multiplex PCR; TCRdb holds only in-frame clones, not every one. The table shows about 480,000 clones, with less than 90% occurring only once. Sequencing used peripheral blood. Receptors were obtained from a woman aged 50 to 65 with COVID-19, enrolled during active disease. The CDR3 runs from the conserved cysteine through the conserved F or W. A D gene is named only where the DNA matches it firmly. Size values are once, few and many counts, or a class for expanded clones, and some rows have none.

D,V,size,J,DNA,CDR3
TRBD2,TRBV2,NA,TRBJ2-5,TGTGCCAGCACCAAGACTAGCGGGGGACCAGAGACCCAGTACTTC,CASTKTSGGPETQYF
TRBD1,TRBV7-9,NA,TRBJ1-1,TGTGCCAGCAGCACCCGACAGGGGGCAGGGACTGAAGCTTTCTTT,CASSTRQGAGTEAFF
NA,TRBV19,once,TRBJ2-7,TGTGCCAGTAGGGAGGGGGCGAAAGACGAGCAGTACTTC,CASREGAKDEQYF
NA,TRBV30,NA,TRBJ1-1,TGTGCCTCAACTATACAGGGGAACACTGAAGCTTTCTTT,CASTIQGNTEAFF
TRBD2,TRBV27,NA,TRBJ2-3,TGTGCCAGCAGTTTATGGGCGACTAGCGGGGTGGCTACGCAGTATTTT,CASSLWATSGVATQYF
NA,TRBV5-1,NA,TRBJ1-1,TGCGCCAGCAGCTTTCAACCCGAACAGGGTTCGTGGATGAACACTGAAGCTTTCTTT,CASSFQPEQGSWMNTEAFF
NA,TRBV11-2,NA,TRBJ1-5,TGTGCCAGCAGCTTAGAGGGGCAGCCCTATCAGCCCCAGCATTTT,CASSLEGQPYQPQHF
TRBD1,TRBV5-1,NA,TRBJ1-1,TGCGCCAGCAGCCTAAGGACAGGGAGCACTGAAGCTTTCTTT,CASSLRTGSTEAFF
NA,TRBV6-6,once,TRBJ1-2,TGTGCCAGCAGGGGGGCGACCTATGGCTACACCTTC,CASRGATYGYTF
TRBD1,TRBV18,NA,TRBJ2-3,TGTGCCAGCTCACCGATACAGGGGGCGCGGACAGATACGCAGTATTTT,CASSPIQGARTDTQYF
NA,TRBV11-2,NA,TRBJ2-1,TGTGCCAGCAGCTTAGTCAGCTCCCCCGGGAATGAGCAGTTCTTC,CASSLVSSPGNEQFF
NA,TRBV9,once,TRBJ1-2,TGTGCCAGCAGCGTAGAGGGCAGGGTAAACTATGGCTACACCTTC,CASSVEGRVNYGYTF
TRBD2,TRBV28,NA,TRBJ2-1,TGTGCCAGCAGTTCCACTAGCGGGGGGGCGGTCTACAATGAGCAGTTCTTC,CASSSTSGGAVYNEQFF
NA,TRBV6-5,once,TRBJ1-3,TGTGCCAGCAGTTACACTGCGTACGGAAACACCATATATTTT,CASSYTAYGNTIYF
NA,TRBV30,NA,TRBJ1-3,TGTGCCTGGAGTGTATGGGGGGGTGGAAACACCATATATTTT,CAWSVWGGGNTIYF
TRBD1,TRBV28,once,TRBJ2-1,TGTGCCAGCAGTCCGGGACAGGGAACTTACAATGAGCAGTTCTTC,CASSPGQGTYNEQFF
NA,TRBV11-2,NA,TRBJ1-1,TGTGCCAGCAGCTTAGGTAGGGGCAGGGGTTTCACTGAAGCTTTCTTT,CASSLGRGRGFTEAFF
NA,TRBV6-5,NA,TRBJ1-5,TGTGCCAGCAGCCAGGATCACGGCAGCAATCAGCCCCAGCATTTT,CASSQDHGSNQPQHF
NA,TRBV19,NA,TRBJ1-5,TGTGCCAGTAGTCCCCGGGTTAATAGCAATCAGCCCCAGCATTTT,CASSPRVNSNQPQHF
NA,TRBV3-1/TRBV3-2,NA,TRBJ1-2,TGTGCCAGCAGCCCTCAGGGTTTTATTATTGGTAACTATGGCTACACCTTC,CASSPQGFIIGNYGYTF
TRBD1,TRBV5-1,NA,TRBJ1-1,TGCGCCAGCAGCTCGGGACAGGGCACTGAAGCTTTCTTT,CASSSGQGTEAFF
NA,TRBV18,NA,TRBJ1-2,TGTGCCAGCTCACCATCAACTATCTATGGCTACACCTTC,CASSPSTIYGYTF
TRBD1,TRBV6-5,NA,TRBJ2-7,TGTGCCAGCAGTTACGCGACAGGGGCCTCCTACGAGCAGTACTTC,CASSYATGASYEQYF
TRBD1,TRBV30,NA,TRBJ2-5,TGTGCCTGGGGGACAGAAATAGAGACCCAGTACTTC,CAWGTEIETQYF
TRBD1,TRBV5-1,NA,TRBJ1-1,TGCGCCAGCAGCTTGGCGAACAGGGGCACTGAAGCTTTCTTT,CASSLANRGTEAFF
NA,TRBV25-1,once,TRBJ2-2,TGTGCCAGCCGGGAGCAGAACACCGGGGAGCTGTTTTTT,CASREQNTGELFF
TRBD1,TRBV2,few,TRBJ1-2,TGTGCCAGCGGCCGCGTTTCGACAGGGGGCGGTAGCTATGGCTACACCTTC,CASGRVSTGGGSYGYTF
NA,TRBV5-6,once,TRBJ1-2,TGTGCCAGCAGCTCCGTTACAGGGAATAACTATGGCTACACCTTC,CASSSVTGNNYGYTF
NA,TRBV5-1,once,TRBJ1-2,TGCGCCAGCAGCTCGGGGACTAACTATGGCTACACCTTC,CASSSGTNYGYTF
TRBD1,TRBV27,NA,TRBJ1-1,TGTGCCAGCAGTTTGTCACAGGGGTCGACTGAAGCTTTCTTT,CASSLSQGSTEAFF
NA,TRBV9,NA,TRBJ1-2,TGTGCCAGCAGCATGCAGGGGAGTGGCTACACCTTC,CASSMQGSGYTF
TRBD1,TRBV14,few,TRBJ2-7,TGTGCCAGCAGCAAGGACAGGGGTGAGCAGTACTTC,CASSKDRGEQYF
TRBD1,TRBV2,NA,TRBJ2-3,TGTGCCAGCAAGGGCAGGGGGCACACAGATACGCAGTATTTT,CASKGRGHTDTQYF
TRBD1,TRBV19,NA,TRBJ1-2,TGTGCCAGTAGTCCTGACAGGGAGATAGGAGGCTACACCTTC,CASSPDREIGGYTF
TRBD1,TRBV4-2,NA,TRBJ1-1,TGTGCCAGCAGCCCCCAGACAGGGAAGAACACTGAAGCTTTCTTT,CASSPQTGKNTEAFF
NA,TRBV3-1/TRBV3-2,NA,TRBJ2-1,TGTGCCAGCAGCCCAATGCAGGGTTCCTACAATGAGCAGTTCTTC,CASSPMQGSYNEQFF
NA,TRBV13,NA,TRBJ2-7,TGTGCCAGCAGTTACTCCTACGAGCAGTACTTC,CASSYSYEQYF